This T cell receptor (beta chain) is from a study of T cells after yellow fever vaccination. Germline CDR1 and CDR2: SGHAT and FQNNGV. CDR3 size: 12 residues. V shed 5 bases and J 3 bases; nucleotides not matched to a gene: 1. UMIs and a universal primer site were added when TCR cDNA was made by 5'RACE template switching. TCRdb independently ran MiXCR on the 5' RACE reads; one entry per CDR3 protein. The sample lists 120,000 or so distinct CDR3 sequences, about 8.4% occurring once. Study-level points and caveats: Overlap between CD4 and CD8 compartments was detected for a small share of clonotypes.

Remarks on this clonotype: Its antigen is unidentified.

The material was CD8+ T cells sorted from PBMCs, obtained on the day of the yellow fever booster vaccination. The V and J genes are TRBV11-2 and TRBJ2-7, with TRBD1 matching 7 bases. The source is a young man who received the YFV17D yellow fever vaccine. Written as DNA, the CDR3 is TGTGCCAGCAGCGGGGACAGCTACGAGCAGTACGTC. This encodes CASSGDSYEQYV.